Presented here are 27 T cell receptor beta chains from one specimen sequenced in a study of OX40 agonist ivuxolimab in advanced cancers. The assay was immunoSEQ multiplex PCR, and TCRdb's table has in-frame clones only and misses some. Of roughly 67,000 clones in the sample, 65% to 85% were seen once. Sequencing was performed on CD4+ or CD8+ T cells sorted from blood, taken in a trial of the OX40 agonist ivuxolimab. The source of these receptors is an adult with an advanced solid tumor such as melanoma, head and neck, liver or kidney cancer.

This chain uses TRBV28 with TRBJ2-7; maybe TRBD1 (6 bases). In germline, CDR1 is MDHEN, CDR2 SYDVKM. The length of the CDR3 is 16 residues. V gave up 6 bases and J gave up 2 bases, with 20 bases separating them. The CDR3 bases are TGTGCCAGCAGGGGGACCCCGGGACACCTACCCTACGAGCAGTACTTC. The encoded protein is CASRGTPGHLPYEQYF.

V gene TRBV28 combines with J gene TRBJ1-2; 7 bases line up with TRBD1. Germline CDR1 reads MDHEN; CDR2 reads SYDVKM. CDR3 length: 14 amino acids. The V gene end was trimmed by 6 bases and the J gene end by 8 bases; junction bases not matched to a gene: 12. The CDR3 DNA sequence: TGTGCCAGCAGCACCCCAGGACAGGTGCTAGGCTACACCTTC. This translates into CASSTPGQVLGYTF.

The V call is TRBV10-2, the J call TRBJ2-1; 8 bases agree with TRBD2. The CDR3 length is 14 residues. Germline V gene lookup returns CDR1 WSHSY and CDR2 SAAADI. J gave up 7 bases and V 10 bases, and 12 bases lay outside the gene matches. The CDR3 loop reads CATKRGGPGNEQFF. In DNA, the CDR3 is TGCGCCACGAAACGGGGGGGCCCGGGGAATGAGCAGTTCTTC.

The V and J genes are TRBV10-3 and TRBJ1-1; D is unclear. The CDR3 covers 14 residues. Germline-derived CDR1 and CDR2 are ENHRY and SYGVKD. V dropped 7 bases and J dropped 0 bases, with 12 bases sitting between them. The DNA of the CDR3 is TGTGCCATCACGGACGGGCTCATGAACACTGAAGCTTTCTTT. Its protein is CAITDGLMNTEAFF.

This clone was found a few times. This chain links TRBV10-1 with TRBJ1-1; D gene uncertain. Trimming took off 0 bases at V and 5 bases at J, with 10 bases between the two ends. CDR1 is WNHNN and CDR2 is SYGVQD in the germline V gene (reference sequence). The CDR3 sequence is 14 residues long. CDR3 coding DNA: TGCGCCAGCAGTGAGTCTGGGTATGGGACTGAAGCTTTCTTT. Protein: CASSESGYGTEAFF.

The chain employs TRBV28 and TRBJ1-5; D unclear. Germline V gene sequence: CDR1 MDHEN, CDR2 SYDVKM. With 10 bases removed from V and 1 base from J, the gap between germline ends came to 14 bases. This CDR3 has 14 residues. The CDR3 protein is CAIRPSMSNQPQHF. The CDR3, as DNA: TGTGCCATCCGCCCTAGTATGAGCAATCAGCCCCAGCATTTT.

Concerning this clone: One end of the junction varies from germline; a read error may be responsible. This chain uses TRBV7-2 with TRBJ1-2; D call uncertain. Germline lookup yields CDR1 SGHTA and CDR2 FQGNSA. This CDR3 contains 13 residues. CDR3 loop: CASNLGGNYGYTF. The CDR3 nucleotides are TGTGCCAGCAACTTAGGCGGGAACTATGGCTACACCTTC.

This clone was found a few times. The rearrangement joins TRBV7-3 to TRBJ2-2, with a possible D match to TRBD2 (5 bases). Germline lookup yields CDR1 SGHTA and CDR2 FQGTGA. Trimming removed 3 bases from V and 7 bases from J, with 6 bases in between. The CDR3 totals 12 residues. The CDR3 here is CASSFRGGELFF. The CDR3 bases are TGTGCCAGCAGCTTTCGGGGCGGGGAGCTGTTTTTT.

This chain joins TRBV5-1 and TRBJ2-3; 9 bases align to TRBD2. V shed 7 bases, J shed 0 bases, and the junction held 3 bases outside the gene matches. The germline V gene encodes CDR1 SGHRS and CDR2 YFSETQ. This CDR3 region has 14 residues. The CDR3 region has the DNA TGCGCCAGCTGCGGGGGGGATAGCACAGATACGCAGTATTTT. Translating it yields CASCGGDSTDTQYF.

V and J are TRBV15 and TRBJ2-7; TRBD2 matches at 9 bases. CDR1 is LNHNV and CDR2 is YYDKDF in the germline V gene (reference sequence). This CDR3 is built from 16 residues. V gave up 5 bases and J gave up 4 bases; unmatched junction bases: 12. The CDR3 sequence is CATSFGTSPDKYEQYF. CDR3 nucleotide sequence: TGTGCCACCAGCTTTGGGACTAGCCCAGACAAATACGAGCAGTACTTC.

V and J are TRBV6-4 and TRBJ1-6; 8 bases align to TRBD1. The CDR3 has 15 residues. V lost 6 bases, J lost 15 bases, and 16 bases stayed unmatched. CDR1 is MRHNA, CDR2 SNTAGT, per germline. The CDR3 loop reads CASSHVGQGRQVLHF. The CDR3 bases are TGTGCCAGCAGCCACGTTGGACAGGGCAGGCAGGTCCTCCACTTT.

The gene calls are TRBV4-1 and TRBJ1-1; D not certain. The V and J ends lost 2 bases and 6 bases respectively, with 10 bases between them. CDR3 length: 13 residues. Germline CDR1 MGHRA, CDR2 YSYEKL. The CDR3 loop reads CASSQFSSSEAFF. The CDR3 DNA follows: TGCGCCAGCAGCCAATTTTCTTCTTCTGAAGCTTTCTTT.

This clone appeared once. V usage is TRBV2 and J usage is TRBJ1-5; D is possibly TRBD1 (6 bases). The V and J ends lost 8 bases and 4 bases respectively, with 9 bases between them. The CDR3 runs 12 residues. Germline V CDR1 and CDR2: SNHLY, FYNNEI. This CDR3 reads CASQGGNQPQHF. The CDR3 DNA reads as TGTGCCAGCCAAGGGGGGAATCAGCCCCAGCATTTT.

The V and J genes are TRBV5-1 and TRBJ2-1; D is possibly TRBD2 (5 bases). Germline CDR1 reads SGHRS; CDR2 reads YFSETQ. The CDR3 is made up of 14 amino acids. V was pared by 0 bases and J by 8 bases, with 12 bases between. The CDR3 is CASSLDRLAYEQFF. In DNA form, the CDR3 reads TGCGCCAGCAGCTTGGATCGGCTAGCTTATGAGCAGTTCTTC.

This chain uses TRBV2 with TRBJ2-5; maybe TRBD2 (6 bases). V was cut by 6 bases and J by 3 bases, with 11 bases left in between. The CDR3 extends over 13 amino acids. CDR1 and CDR2 (germline): SNHLY, FYNNEI. The CDR3 bases are TGTGCCAGCAGCCGCGGAGGGGAAGAGACCCAGTACTTC. This encodes CASSRGGEETQYF.

This clone was detected many times. The chain combines TRBV6-5 with TRBJ2-1, with 10 bases lining up with TRBD2. The CDR3 spans 15 residues. Unmatched junction bases numbered 7, after V lost 7 bases and J lost 4 bases. Germline CDR1 and CDR2: MNHEY and SVGAGI. Written as DNA, the CDR3 is TGTGCCAGCACTTCAAAGCGGGGGGGATACAATGAGCAGTTCTTC. This gives the protein CASTSKRGGYNEQFF.

This chain joins TRBV6-1 and TRBJ1-1; D not certain. CDR3 length equals 16 residues. V was trimmed by 2 bases and J by 0 bases, leaving 13 bases between them. Germline assignment: CDR1 MNHNS and CDR2 SASEGT. The CDR3 here is CASSESGTSMNTEAFF. The CDR3 DNA follows: TGTGCCAGCAGTGAAAGTGGTACCAGCATGAACACTGAAGCTTTCTTT.

This rearrangement joins TRBV19 to TRBJ2-2; D may match TRBD1 or TRBD2 (5 bases each). The CDR3 covers 17 residues. Germline CDR1 is LNHDA and CDR2 is SQIVND (reference sequence). Deletions cut 3 bases from V and 0 bases from J, with 14 bases between. The CDR3 region has the DNA TGTGCCAGTAGTATTGAATCGGGGCCAGCGAACACCGGGGAGCTGTTTTTT. It yields the protein CASSIESGPANTGELFF.

This chain joins TRBV10-2 and TRBJ1-4; D gene unclear. This CDR3 is 12 amino acids long. Germline-derived CDR1 and CDR2 are WSHSY and SAAADI. The germline V and J ends were trimmed by 2 bases and 8 bases, with 6 bases remaining between them. The CDR3 DNA follows: TGCGCCAGCAGTGAGACCGGGGAAAAACTGTTTTTT. It specifies CASSETGEKLFF.

This clone was seen ten or more times. The CDR3 spells CASRGLAGGSEQFF. CDR3 nucleotides: TGTGCCAGCAGGGGACTAGCGGGAGGGAGTGAGCAGTTCTTC. The gene calls are TRBV27 and TRBJ2-1, with 16 bases matching TRBD2. This CDR3 spans 14 amino acids. Germline V gives CDR1 MNHEY, CDR2 SMNVEV (reference sequence). The V gene end was trimmed by 6 bases and the J gene end by 9 bases; junction bases not matched to a gene: 2.

The chain recombines TRBV18 with TRBJ2-7; the D call may be TRBD1 or TRBD2 (5 bases each). V was shortened by 2 bases and J by 7 bases, with 18 bases between the two germline ends. The CDR3 is 15 residues long. The germline gives CDR1 KGHSH, CDR2 LQKENI. CDR3 sequence: CASSPGASPLQEQYF. CDR3 bases: TGTGCCAGCTCACCAGGGGCTAGCCCCCTGCAGGAGCAGTACTTC.

The rearrangement links TRBV4-1 to TRBJ1-1; the match to TRBD1 covers 10 bases. Germline CDR1 MGHRA, CDR2 YSYEKL. Losses at the gene ends were 1 base for V and 7 bases for J; bases not matched to a gene: 6. The CDR3 is 15 amino acids. CDR3 residues: CASSQVGQGRNEAFF. The CDR3 region has the DNA TGCGCCAGCAGCCAAGTGGGACAGGGGAGGAATGAAGCTTTCTTT.

The rearrangement links TRBV30 to TRBJ1-4; D remains ambiguous. The CDR3 has 13 residues. Germline values: CDR1 GTSNPN, CDR2 SVGIG (reference sequence). V was cut by 4 bases and J by 7 bases, with 13 bases left in between. The CDR3: CAWNGQDGEKLFF. Written as DNA, the CDR3 is TGTGCCTGGAACGGCCAGGACGGTGAAAAACTGTTTTTT.

CDR3 sequence (DNA): TGTGCCAGCACCTATTGGACTACCCGTCCGGGGTTCTTC. Translating it yields CASTYWTTRPGFF. The V call is TRBV2, the J call TRBJ2-1; perhaps TRBD2 as D (6 bases). The CDR3 length is 13 residues. Trimming removed 7 bases from V and 15 bases from J, with 22 bases in between. Per germline, CDR1 SNHLY and CDR2 FYNNEI.

The V and J genes are TRBV19 and TRBJ1-2, with 8 bases fitting TRBD1. V shed 6 bases and J 4 bases; nucleotides not matched to a gene: 16. This CDR3 spans 17 amino acids. CDR1 is LNHDA, CDR2 SQIVND, per germline (reference sequence). DNA of the CDR3: TGTGCCAGTAGACCTGGACTCTACAGGGGGACGGGCTATGGCTACACCTTC. It encodes CASRPGLYRGTGYGYTF.

V usage is TRBV28 and J usage is TRBJ2-2; TRBD1 aligns across 7 bases. The J segment lost 7 bases and the V segment lost 5 bases, leaving 10 bases of the junction unmatched. The CDR3 spans 15 residues. The germline V gene has CDR1 MDHEN and CDR2 SYDVKM. The CDR3 region is CASSTATGSGGELFF. CDR3 coding DNA: TGTGCCAGCAGTACAGCGACAGGGTCCGGCGGGGAGCTGTTTTTT.

This CDR3 reads CASSQESYIGQMFTPLHF. The DNA of the CDR3 is TGCGCCAGCAGCCAGGAAAGTTACATCGGACAGATGTTTACACCCCTCCACTTT. The rearrangement links TRBV4-1 to TRBJ1-6, with a tentative D call TRBD1 (6 bases). Trimming took 3 bases from V and 11 from J, leaving 26 bases between them. The CDR3 loop spans 18 amino acids. The germline V gene encodes CDR1 MGHRA and CDR2 YSYEKL.